This T cell receptor (beta chain) was recorded in a study of cytomegalovirus exposure and HLA in healthy donors. In the case of this clone: Its target is unknown.

With 60 Vbeta and 13 Jbeta primers, the PCR was carried out. Assay: immunoSEQ multiplex PCR; the TCRdb copy retains only in-frame clones and omits some. This sample has 85,000 to 100,000 clones, with roughly 77% found just once. Study findings and constraints: A later analysis linked some 17,000 TCR beta sequences to HLA alleles at 0.05 false discovery rate. A link between a missense DCLRE1C variant and TCR beta V- and J-gene trimming emerged from a later analysis.

The sequenced material came from PBMCs. This sequence was found in a man aged 25 to 40 in good health and CMV-seronegative.

The CDR3 region has the DNA TGTGCCAGCAGCGCGACTAGCGGGAGCTACGAGCAGTACTTC. Its translation: CASSATSGSYEQYF. This rearrangement joins TRBV9 to TRBJ2-7, with TRBD2 matching over 12 bases. Germline-derived CDR1 and CDR2 are SGDLS and YYNGEE. After removal of 3 bases from V and 3 bases from J, the junction contained 1 base not matched to a gene. This CDR3 contains 14 residues.